This T cell receptor (beta chain) was sequenced in a study of blood T cell repertoires in COVID-19. Overall study context: Sites across the United States, Italy and Spain contributed samples from acute and convalescent COVID-19. The analysed material was cDNA or gDNA that came from T cells, B-cell-depleted T cells, or PBMCs.

Recruited during active infection, patients (from Seattle) were subsequently followed longitudinally. In the authors' workflow: Researchers report that nucleated cell counts were estimated from reference gene primer amplification. Here immunoSEQ multiplex PCR was the method, and the copy in TCRdb shows in-frame clones only, minus some. The DNA was the basis for D and trimming; V, J and clone size are from that table. The sample includes 160,000 or so clones, about 87% seen only once; the top ten take 10% to 13%. Deletions cut 4 bases from V and 3 bases from J, with 10 bases between. CDR3 length: 13 amino acids. CDR1 and CDR2 from the germline V gene are SNHLY and FYNNEI.

This sequence was found in a woman in her 70s with COVID-19, enrolled during active disease. The sequenced sample consisted of peripheral blood. The chain has TRBV2 and TRBJ2-7; D ambiguous. The CDR3, as DNA: TGTGCCAGCAGTGGCCGGGTCAACTACGAGCAGTACTTC. Amino acid sequence: CASSGRVNYEQYF.